Below, 18 T cell receptor beta chains from the same sample are listed, as sequenced in a study of blood T cells in healthy people across ages. A second PCR, run for roughly 6 to 11 cycles, used a sample-barcoded 5' primer plus a J-beta primer mix. TCRdb redid the calling of the 5' RACE reads with MiXCR, one entry per CDR3 protein. Of fewer than 950,000 distinct CDR3 sequences in the sample, 36% were seen once. The sequenced sample consisted of blood. The origin of the receptors is a man aged 18 to 35 in good health.

This clonotype has just a few counts. The rearrangement uses TRBV7-9 and TRBJ2-1; 7 bases are a match to TRBD1. Trimming removed 0 bases from V and 4 bases from J; junction bases left unmatched: 3. Germline-derived CDR1 and CDR2 are SEHNR and FQNEAQ (reference sequence). This CDR3 has 15 residues. In nucleotides, the CDR3 is TGTGCCAGCAGCTTAGCGTTGGACAGGTACAATGAGCAGTTCTTC. This encodes CASSLALDRYNEQFF.

As concerns this clonotype: A much larger clone lies one base from this, so it may be a read error. This chain links TRBV4-1 with TRBJ1-1; the match to TRBD1 covers 9 bases. The CDR3 is 15 amino acids. Per the germline V gene, CDR1 is MGHRA and CDR2 is YSYEKL. Here the CDR3 DNA reads TGCGCCAGCAGCCAAGATGACAGGGGGAACGCTGAAGCTTTCTTT. It translates to CASSQDDRGNAEAFF.

This clonotype was picked up a small number of times. The chain combines TRBV4-1 with TRBJ1-2; no reliable D call. V lost 5 bases and J lost 4, with 14 bases in between. The CDR3 is 14 amino acids. CDR1 and CDR2 (germline): MGHRA, YSYEKL. As DNA, the CDR3 is TGCGCCAGCAGCAGGACCCTCTGGAGCTATGGCTACACCTTC. Translating it yields CASSRTLWSYGYTF.

The chain uses TRBV5-1 and TRBJ1-1, with D maybe TRBD1 (5 bases). Germline CDR1 SGHRS, CDR2 YFSETQ. This CDR3 has 15 residues. Trimming shortened V by 0 bases and J by 2 bases, and 11 bases separated the two germline ends. The CDR3 sequence: CASSLGGESNTEAFF. CDR3 in DNA: TGCGCCAGCAGCTTGGGAGGGGAGTCAAACACTGAAGCTTTCTTT.

This clonotype was counted between two and nine times. This rearrangement joins TRBV18 to TRBJ1-1; D is perhaps TRBD1 (6 bases). The length of the CDR3 is 14 residues. V gave up 0 bases and J gave up 5 bases, with 10 bases separating them. Germline V lookup: CDR1 KGHSH, CDR2 LQKENI. CDR3 coding DNA: TGTGCCAGCTCACCACCAGGGGGACAAACTGAAGCTTTCTTT. It translates to CASSPPGGQTEAFF.

This rearrangement joins TRBV9 to TRBJ2-1; 10 bases are shared with TRBD2. V shed 3 bases, J shed 7 bases, and the junction held 7 bases outside the gene matches. CDR3 length: 15 residues. Looked up from germline, CDR1 is SGDLS and CDR2 is YYNGEE. Here the CDR3 reads CASSAASGGQNEQFF. DNA of the CDR3: TGTGCCAGCAGCGCGGCTAGCGGGGGTCAGAATGAGCAGTTCTTC.

This clonotype was seen more than once but under ten times. The chain links TRBV20-1 to TRBJ1-1; unclear D gene. V lost 2 bases and J 1 base, leaving 11 bases between the germline ends. This CDR3 has 14 residues. Germline loops: CDR1 DFQATT, CDR2 SNEGSKA (reference sequence). CDR3 loop: CSARTYQQNTEAFF. The CDR3 coding sequence is TGCAGTGCTAGAACATACCAACAGAACACTGAAGCTTTCTTT.

This clonotype was detected a few times. The chain employs TRBV5-1 and TRBJ2-1; 9 bases are shared with TRBD1. The tail of the sequence fits TRBJ2-7 better, so the J call may be wrong. The length of the CDR3 is 14 residues. Looked up from germline, CDR1 is SGHRS and CDR2 is YFSETQ. CDR3 amino acids: CASSWTGVRNEQYF. The CDR3 DNA reads as TGCGCCAGCAGCTGGACAGGGGTTCGCAATGAGCAGTACTTC.

The rearrangement uses TRBV28 and TRBJ2-1, with D perhaps TRBD2 (5 bases). Trimming cost V 11 bases and J 5 bases, with 13 bases left between them. The CDR3 is made up of 12 amino acids. Germline V gives CDR1 MDHEN, CDR2 SYDVKM. CDR3 amino acids: CAAGHLDNEQFF. CDR3 sequence (DNA): TGTGCCGCGGGCCACCTCGACAATGAGCAGTTCTTC. The complete variable domain, with remaining parts taken from reference TRBV28 and TRBJ2-1, reads DVKVTQSSRYLVKRTGEKVFLECVQDMDHENMFWYRQDPGLGLRLIYFSYDVKMKEKGDIPEGYSVSREKKERFSLILESASTNQTSMYLCAAGHLDNEQFFGPGTRLTVL.

The chain is built from TRBV4-3 and TRBJ1-5; 7 nucleotides line up with TRBD1. The germline V gene encodes CDR1 LGHNA and CDR2 YSLEER. Trimming removed 0 bases from V and 1 base from J; junction bases left unmatched: 12. The CDR3 is made up of 19 amino acids. CDR3 loop: CASSQDLTGTGESNQPQHF. CDR3 nucleotide sequence: TGCGCCAGCAGCCAAGATTTGACAGGGACGGGGGAGAGCAATCAGCCCCAGCATTTT.

Only a few counts were recorded for this clonotype. The gene calls are TRBV10-3 and TRBJ2-1, with 9 bases identical to TRBD2. The CDR3 consists of 14 residues. V lost 8 bases, J lost 9 bases, and 11 bases stayed unmatched. The V gene's germline CDR1 is ENHRY and CDR2 SYGVKD. The DNA for the CDR3 is TGTGCCATCGCATCGGCTAGCGGGGATGGTGAGCAGTTCTTC. Its translation: CAIASASGDGEQFF.

The chain couples TRBV2 to TRBJ1-2; 7 bases match TRBD1. Germline CDR1 SNHLY, CDR2 FYNNEI. The length of the CDR3 is 15 residues. V lost 7 bases, J lost 4 bases, and 12 bases stayed unmatched. CDR3 sequence (DNA): TGTGCCAGCATCGAGGACAGGCTCTTGGGCTATGGCTACACCTTC. It encodes CASIEDRLLGYGYTF.

Details on this clonotype: The junction departs from the called germline gene at one end, perhaps through a read error. The chain joins TRBV6-5 to TRBJ1-5; D is undetermined. Germline V gene data show CDR1 as MNHEY and CDR2 as SVGAGI. The CDR3 covers 16 residues. The CDR3 coding sequence is TGTGCCAGCAGTTCCCAGGCCCCGACGGTAAATCCGCCCCAGCATTTT. Translated, it gives CASSSQAPTVNPPQHF.

A word on this clonotype: A much larger clone lies a single base off, so this may be a read error. The J gene is TRBJ2-1, the V gene TRBV20-1, with TRBD2 as a possible D gene (7 bases). The end of the DNA aligns better with TRBJ2-7, so the J call may be wrong. CDR1 and CDR2 from the germline V gene are DFQATT and SNEGSKA (reference sequence). This CDR3 is 13 amino acids long. In nucleotides, the CDR3 is TGCAGTGCTAGCCGGGGGGCCCACAATGAGCAGTACTTC. Translating it yields CSASRGAHNEQYF.

This clonotype was seen many times. This chain links TRBV20-1 with TRBJ2-3; 9 bases are shared with TRBD1. V trimming: 2 bases; J trimming: 6 bases; junction bases outside the gene matches: 9. Germline lookup yields CDR1 DFQATT and CDR2 SNEGSKA (reference sequence). The CDR3 consists of 15 residues. CDR3 bases: TGCAGTGCTAGACCGTGGACAGGGGCGATGGATACGCAGTATTTT. Its protein is CSARPWTGAMDTQYF.

The rearrangement uses TRBV3-1 and TRBJ2-7; D is unclear. V was clipped by 0 bases and J by 2 bases, with 8 bases between them. The germline gives CDR1 LGHDT, CDR2 YNNKEL (reference sequence). The CDR3 extends over 14 amino acids. The CDR3 DNA sequence: TGTGCCAGCAGCCAAGATCGCGTTACCTACGAGCAGTACTTC. Encoded protein: CASSQDRVTYEQYF.

The chain carries TRBV5-6 and TRBJ1-6; D is uncertain. Germline V CDR1 and CDR2: SGHDT, YYEEEE. The CDR3 is 13 residues long. The V and J ends lost 1 base and 7 bases respectively, with 6 bases between them. CDR3 nucleotides: TGTGCCAGCAGCTTGTCGGAAAATTCACCCCTCCACTTT. Amino acids: CASSLSENSPLHF.

The rearrangement links TRBV29-1 to TRBJ2-7, with 8 bases lining up with TRBD1. V shed 6 bases and J 4 bases; nucleotides not matched to a gene: 8. The length of the CDR3 is 13 residues. Germline V gene lookup returns CDR1 SQVTM and CDR2 ANQGSEA. CDR3 coding DNA: TGCAGCGTCTCGGACAGGGTGAGATACGAGCAGTACTTC. Protein product: CSVSDRVRYEQYF.